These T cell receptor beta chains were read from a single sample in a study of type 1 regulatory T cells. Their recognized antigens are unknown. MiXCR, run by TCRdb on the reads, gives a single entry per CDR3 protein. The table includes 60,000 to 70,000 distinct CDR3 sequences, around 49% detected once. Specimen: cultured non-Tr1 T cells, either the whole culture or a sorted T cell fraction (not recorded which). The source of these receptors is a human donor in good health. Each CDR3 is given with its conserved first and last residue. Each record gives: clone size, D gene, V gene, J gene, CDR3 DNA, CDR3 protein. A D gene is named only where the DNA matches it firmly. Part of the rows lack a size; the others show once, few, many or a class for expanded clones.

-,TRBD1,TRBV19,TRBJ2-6,TGTGCCAGTAGTACCAAGACAGGGAGTTTTTCTGGGACCAACGTCCTGACTTTC,CASSTKTGSFSGTNVLTF
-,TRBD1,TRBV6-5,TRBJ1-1,TGTGCCAGCAGTTACGGACAGGGCCCAATTGGCACTGAAGCTTTCTTT,CASSYGQGPIGTEAFF
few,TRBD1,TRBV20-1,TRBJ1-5,TGCAGTGCTAGACGAGGGGGCCAGCCCCAGCATTTT,CSARRGGQPQHF
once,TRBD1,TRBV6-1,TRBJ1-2,TGTGTCAGCAGTCCCCGAGGACAGGGGAGCGGCTACACCTTC,CVSSPRGQGSGYTF
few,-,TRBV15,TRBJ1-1,TGTGCCACCAGCAGGGGTGGGGTTAATTCAAACACTGAAGCTTTCTTT,CATSRGGVNSNTEAFF
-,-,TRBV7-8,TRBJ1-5,TGTGCCAGCAGCTCCACCCCGGGACAATTCAATCAGCCCCAGCATTTT,CASSSTPGQFNQPQHF
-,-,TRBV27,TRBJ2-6,TGTGCCAGCAGCCACGCCTCTGGGGCCAACGTCCTGACTTTC,CASSHASGANVLTF
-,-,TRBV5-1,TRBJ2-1,TGCGCCAGCAGCAGTTCAGGAAGGGCTAATGAGCAGTTCTTC,CASSSSGRANEQFF
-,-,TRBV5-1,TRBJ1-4,TGCGCCAGCAGCTTTTCGGGACTTTTTGAAAAACTGTTTTTT,CASSFSGLFEKLFF
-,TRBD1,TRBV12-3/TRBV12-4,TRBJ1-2,TGTGCCAGCAGTGAGGGGACAGCGATTTATGGCTACACCTTC,CASSEGTAIYGYTF
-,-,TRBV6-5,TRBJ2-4,TGTGGGATCGGGAGATCCAAAAACATTCAGTACTTC,CGIGRSKNIQYF
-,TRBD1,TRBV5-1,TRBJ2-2,TGCGCCAGCGGGCAGGGGGCGCAAGGCACCGGGGAGCTGTTTTTT,CASGQGAQGTGELFF
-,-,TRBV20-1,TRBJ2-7,TGCAGTGCTTCTCCCGGCGAGTCCTACGAGCAGTACTTC,CSASPGESYEQYF
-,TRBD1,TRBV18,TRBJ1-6,TGTGCCAGCTCACCCAATCCGACAGGGGGCTATAATTCACCCCTCCACTTT,CASSPNPTGGYNSPLHF
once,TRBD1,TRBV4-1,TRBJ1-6,TGCGCCAGCAGCCTCTCCGACAGGGACCAGAGTTATAATTCACCCCTCCACTTT,CASSLSDRDQSYNSPLHF
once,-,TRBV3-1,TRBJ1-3,TGTGCCAGCAGCCCCCGGGCAGGCTCTGGAAACACCATATATTTT,CASSPRAGSGNTIYF
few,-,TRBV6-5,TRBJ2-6,TGTGCCAGCAGTTACAGGGCTAAGAGCTCTGGGGCCAACGTCCTGACTTTC,CASSYRAKSSGANVLTF
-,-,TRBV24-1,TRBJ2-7,TGTGCCACCACAAACAATACACTCTACGAGCAGTACTTC,CATTNNTLYEQYF
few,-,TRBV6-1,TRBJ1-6,TGTGCCACCTGGGCGGGCTTCAATTCACCCCTCCACTTT,CATWAGFNSPLHF
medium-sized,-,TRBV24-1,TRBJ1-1,TGTGCCACCAGACAGGGCTTGAACACTGAAGCTTTCTTT,CATRQGLNTEAFF
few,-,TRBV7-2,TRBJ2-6,TGTGCCAGCAGCTTAGGTAGATTCGCCAAGACTGGGGCCAACGTCCTGACTTTC,CASSLGRFAKTGANVLTF
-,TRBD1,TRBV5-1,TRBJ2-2,TGCGCCAGCAGCCAAGGAGGGACAGGGTACACCGGGGAGCTGTTTTTT,CASSQGGTGYTGELFF
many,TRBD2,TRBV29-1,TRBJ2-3,TGCAGCGTTCGAGGCGGGGGGAAAGATACGCAGTATTTT,CSVRGGGKDTQYF
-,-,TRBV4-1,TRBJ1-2,TGCGCCAGCAGCCAATCTGAGGCGGATGTAGGAGGCTACACCTTC,CASSQSEADVGGYTF
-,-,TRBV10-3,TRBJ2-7,TGTGCCATCAGCCGACTAGAGTCTAGAGACGAGCAGTACTTC,CAISRLESRDEQYF
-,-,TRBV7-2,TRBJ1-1,TGTGCCAGCAGCTTAGAGGGCGCTTACAACACTGAAGCTTTCTTT,CASSLEGAYNTEAFF
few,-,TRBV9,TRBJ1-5,TGTGCCAGCAGCCCCCGGGGCACGGGTCAGCCCCAGCATTTT,CASSPRGTGQPQHF
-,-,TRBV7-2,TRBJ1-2,TGTGCCAGCAGCTCCTTAGGCGGCTACACCTTC,CASSSLGGYTF
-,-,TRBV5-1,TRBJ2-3,TGCGCCAGCAGCTTGGGACTAGTCGTGGCCACAGATACGCAGTATTTT,CASSLGLVVATDTQYF
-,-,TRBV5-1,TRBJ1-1,TGCGCCAGCAGCCGAGGACAGCTGAACACTGAAGCTTTCTTT,CASSRGQLNTEAFF
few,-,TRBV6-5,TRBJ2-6,TGTGCCAGCACGGGGGTTGGGGCCAACGTCCTGACTTTC,CASTGVGANVLTF
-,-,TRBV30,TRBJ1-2,TGTGCCTGGAGCGGGGGATCTAACTATGGCTACACCTTC,CAWSGGSNYGYTF
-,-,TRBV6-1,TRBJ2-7,TGTGCCAGCAACGTACAGGGAGGGGTTACCTACGAGCAGTACTTC,CASNVQGGVTYEQYF
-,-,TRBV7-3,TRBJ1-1,TGTGCCAGCAGCAAAGACCGAAACACTGAAGCTTTCTTT,CASSKDRNTEAFF
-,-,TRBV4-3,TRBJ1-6,TGCGCCAGCAGCCCCCGGGCGGGGGGCAGGGCACCCCTCCACTTT,CASSPRAGGRAPLHF
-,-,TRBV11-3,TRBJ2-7,TGTGCCAGCAGCTTCGACTACGAGCAGTACTTC,CASSFDYEQYF
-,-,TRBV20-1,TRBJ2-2,TGCAGTGCTACCCCAGCGATGAACACCGGGGAGCTGTTTTTT,CSATPAMNTGELFF
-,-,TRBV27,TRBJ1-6,TGTGCCAGCAGTTTATGGGAGGGGTTGGATTCACCCCTCCACTTT,CASSLWEGLDSPLHF
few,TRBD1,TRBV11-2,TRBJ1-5,TGTGCCAGCAGTCAAGACAGGGGGCTTCAGCCCCAGCATTTT,CASSQDRGLQPQHF
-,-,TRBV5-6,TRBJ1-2,TGTGCCAGCAGCTCGAACTATGGCTACACCTTC,CASSSNYGYTF
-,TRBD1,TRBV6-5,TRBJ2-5,TGTGCCAGCAGTCCGGACAGGGGTCAGACCCAGTACTTC,CASSPDRGQTQYF
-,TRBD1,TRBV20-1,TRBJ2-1,TGCAGTGCTAGAGTACAGGGGGCGACTTCCTCCTACAATGAGCAGTTCTTC,CSARVQGATSSYNEQFF
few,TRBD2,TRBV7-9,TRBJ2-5,TGTGCCAGCAGCTTACTTACTAGCGGGGGGACCCAAGAGACCCAGTACTTC,CASSLLTSGGTQETQYF
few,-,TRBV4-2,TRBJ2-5,TGTGCCAGCAGCCAGGAAGAGACCCAGTACTTC,CASSQEETQYF
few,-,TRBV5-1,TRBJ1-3,TGCGCCAGCAGCTTGGGATTAGTCCGAAACACCATATATTTT,CASSLGLVRNTIYF
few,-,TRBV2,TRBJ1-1,TGTGCCAGCAGTCCGGAAGGGCAGGGGACGGGAGCTTTCTTT,CASSPEGQGTGAFF
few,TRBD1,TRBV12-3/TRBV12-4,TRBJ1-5,TGTGCCAGCAGTGCCCTGCGACAGGGACGGGAGCCCCAGCATTTT,CASSALRQGREPQHF
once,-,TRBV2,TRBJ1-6,TGTGCCAGCAGTGACTCTAATTCACCCCTCCACTTT,CASSDSNSPLHF
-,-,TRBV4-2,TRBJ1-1,TGTGCCAGCAGCCAAGATGCCACCTACACTGAAGCTTTCTTT,CASSQDATYTEAFF
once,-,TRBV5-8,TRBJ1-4,TGTGCCAGCAGCTTGTTGGGGTCGCGGGATAAAGAAAAACTGTTTTTT,CASSLLGSRDKEKLFF
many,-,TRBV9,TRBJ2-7,TGTGCCAGCAGCGACTCCTTTTACGAGCAGTACTTC,CASSDSFYEQYF
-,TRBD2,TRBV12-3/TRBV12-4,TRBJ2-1,TGTGCCAGCAACCAGCGGGGGGGTCGGGATGAGCAGTTCTTC,CASNQRGGRDEQFF
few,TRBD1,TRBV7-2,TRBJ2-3,TGTGCCAGCAGCCTCCGGACAGGGGGCGCGGGTACGCAGTATTTT,CASSLRTGGAGTQYF
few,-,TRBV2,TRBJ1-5,TGTGCCAGCAGTGGGGCGCAGTCGGATCAGCCCCAGCATTTT,CASSGAQSDQPQHF
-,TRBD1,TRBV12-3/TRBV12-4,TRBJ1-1,TGTGCCAGCACCATAGGAATCGACAGGGTCCGCGGAGCTTTCTTT,CASTIGIDRVRGAFF